The 8 T cell receptor beta chains given below trace back to one sample, sequenced in a study of OX40 agonist ivuxolimab in advanced cancers. TCRdb keeps only in-frame clones here, not all; method: immunoSEQ multiplex PCR. The data contain about 90,000 clones, around 90% of them seen just once; the ten biggest clones take up less than 1.5%. The sample consisted of CD4+ or CD8+ T cells sorted from blood, taken in a trial of the OX40 agonist ivuxolimab. The receptors were gathered from an adult with an advanced solid tumor such as melanoma, head and neck, liver or kidney cancer.

Concerning this clone: At the DNA level, this CDR3 is encoded by other sequences in the same sample as well. The chain couples TRBV9 to TRBJ2-5, with TRBD2 matching over 13 bases. Germline V gene lookup returns CDR1 SGDLS and CDR2 YYNGEE. The CDR3 consists of 17 residues. J was trimmed by 3 bases and V by 4 bases; bases with no gene match: 9. CDR3 DNA: TGTGCCAGCAGCTTCGGACTAGCGGGGGCGGGGGAAGAGACCCAGTACTTC. Encoded protein: CASSFGLAGAGEETQYF.

V gene TRBV2 combines with J gene TRBJ2-5; 8 nucleotides line up with TRBD2. With 5 bases clipped from V and 1 base from J, the junction kept 3 bases outside the gene matches. Looked up from germline, CDR1 is SNHLY and CDR2 is FYNNEI. The CDR3 is 14 amino acids. Here the CDR3 reads CASSTRGVQETQYF. CDR3 coding DNA: TGTGCCAGCAGTACGCGGGGGGTCCAAGAGACCCAGTACTTC.

There are a few counts of this clone. The rearrangement joins TRBV18 to TRBJ1-1; D not certain. The germline gives CDR1 KGHSH, CDR2 LQKENI. The CDR3 has 14 residues. The ends were cut back, 4 bases at V and 4 bases at J, with 13 bases in the middle. The CDR3, as DNA: TGTGCCAGCTCACTGGAAACCTGGTCCACTGAAGCTTTCTTT. Protein sequence: CASSLETWSTEAFF.

Of note for this clone: One end of the junction is discordant with germline, which a read error may explain. This chain connects TRBV30 to TRBJ1-5; D remains unclear. CDR1 is GTSNPN and CDR2 is SVGIG in the germline V gene (reference sequence). The CDR3 contains 13 residues. CDR3 coding DNA: TGTGCCCGGAGTGTTCAACGGAATCAGCCCCAGCATTTT. It translates to CARSVQRNQPQHF.

This rearrangement joins TRBV5-1 to TRBJ1-2, with 8 bases aligning to TRBD1. The CDR3 is made up of 16 amino acids. CDR1 is SGHRS, CDR2 YFSETQ, per germline. Trimming took 5 bases from V and 4 from J; bases not matched to a gene: 13. CDR3 coding DNA: TGCGCCAGCAGGTCCGGACAGGGCTCATCTACCTATGGCTACACCTTC. The encoded protein is CASRSGQGSSTYGYTF.

This chain joins TRBV5-1 and TRBJ2-1; D is perhaps TRBD2 (6 bases). In germline, CDR1 is SGHRS, CDR2 YFSETQ. Trimming shortened V by 7 bases and J by 2 bases, and 16 bases separated the two germline ends. CDR3 length: 15 residues. The DNA for the CDR3 is TGCGCCAGCGGACAAGCGGGTGCGGCCTACAATGAGCAGTTCTTC. This gives the protein CASGQAGAAYNEQFF.

The V and J genes are TRBV5-1 and TRBJ2-5; maybe TRBD2 (6 bases). Germline CDR1 is SGHRS and CDR2 is YFSETQ. The CDR3 spans 16 residues. Trimming removed 4 bases from V and 5 bases from J, with 21 bases in between. This CDR3 is CASSQNPGGEGETQYF. CDR3 bases: TGCGCCAGCAGCCAAAACCCTGGCGGGGAAGGGGAGACCCAGTACTTC.

The chain joins TRBV9 to TRBJ2-3, with TRBD2 matching 7 bases. CDR1 SGDLS and CDR2 YYNGEE come from the germline V gene. Trimming removed 1 base from V and 5 bases from J; junction bases left unmatched: 7. The CDR3 has 15 residues. The CDR3 protein is CASSVQAGRGDTQYF. Here the CDR3 DNA reads TGTGCCAGCAGCGTACAAGCGGGGCGGGGAGATACGCAGTATTTT.